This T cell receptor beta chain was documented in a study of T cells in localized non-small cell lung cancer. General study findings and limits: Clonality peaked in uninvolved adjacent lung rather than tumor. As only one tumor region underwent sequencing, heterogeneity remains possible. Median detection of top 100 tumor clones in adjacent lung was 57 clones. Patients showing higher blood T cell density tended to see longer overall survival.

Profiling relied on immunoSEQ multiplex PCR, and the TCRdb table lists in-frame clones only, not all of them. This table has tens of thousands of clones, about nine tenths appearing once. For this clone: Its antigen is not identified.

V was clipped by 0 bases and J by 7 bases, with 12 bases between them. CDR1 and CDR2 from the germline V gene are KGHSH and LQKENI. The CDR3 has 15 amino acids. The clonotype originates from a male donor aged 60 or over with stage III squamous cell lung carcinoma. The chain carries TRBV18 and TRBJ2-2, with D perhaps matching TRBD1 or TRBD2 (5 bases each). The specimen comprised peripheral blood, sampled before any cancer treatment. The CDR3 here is CASSPPHRGGGELFF. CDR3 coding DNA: TGTGCCAGCTCACCACCGCATCGGGGCGGCGGGGAGCTGTTTTTT. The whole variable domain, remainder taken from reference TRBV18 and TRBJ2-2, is NAGVMQNPRHLVRRRGQEARLRCSPMKGHSHVYWYRQLPEEGLKFMVYLQKENIIDESGMPKERFSAEFPKEGPSILRIQQVVRGDSAAYFCASSPPHRGGGELFFGEGSRLTVL.